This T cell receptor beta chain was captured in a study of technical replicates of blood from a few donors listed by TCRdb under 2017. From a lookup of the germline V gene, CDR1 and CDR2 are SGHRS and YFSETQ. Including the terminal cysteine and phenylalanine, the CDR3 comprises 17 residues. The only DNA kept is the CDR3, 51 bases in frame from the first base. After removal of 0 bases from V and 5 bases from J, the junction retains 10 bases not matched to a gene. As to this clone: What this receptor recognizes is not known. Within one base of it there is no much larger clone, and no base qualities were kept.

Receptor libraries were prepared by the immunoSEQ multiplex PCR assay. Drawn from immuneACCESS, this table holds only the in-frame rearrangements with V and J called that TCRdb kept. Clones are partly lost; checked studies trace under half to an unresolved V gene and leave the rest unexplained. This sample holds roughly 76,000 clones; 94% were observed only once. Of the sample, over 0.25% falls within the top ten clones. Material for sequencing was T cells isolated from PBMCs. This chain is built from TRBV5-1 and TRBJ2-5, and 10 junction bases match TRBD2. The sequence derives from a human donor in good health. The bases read TGCGCCAGCAGCTTGGTTCCTAGCGGGGGTCCCGGGGAGACCCAGTACTTC. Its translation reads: CASSLVPSGGPGETQYF.